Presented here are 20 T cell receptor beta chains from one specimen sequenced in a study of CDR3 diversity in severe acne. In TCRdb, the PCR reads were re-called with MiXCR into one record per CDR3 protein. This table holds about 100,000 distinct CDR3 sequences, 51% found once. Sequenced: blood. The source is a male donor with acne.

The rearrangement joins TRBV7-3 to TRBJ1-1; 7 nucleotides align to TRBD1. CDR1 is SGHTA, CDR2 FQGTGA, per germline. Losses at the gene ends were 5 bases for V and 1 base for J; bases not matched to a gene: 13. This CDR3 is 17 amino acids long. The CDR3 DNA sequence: TGTGCCAGCAGCCCAAACGCCCGACAGGGTGCGAACACTGAAGCTTTCTTT. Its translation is CASSPNARQGANTEAFF.

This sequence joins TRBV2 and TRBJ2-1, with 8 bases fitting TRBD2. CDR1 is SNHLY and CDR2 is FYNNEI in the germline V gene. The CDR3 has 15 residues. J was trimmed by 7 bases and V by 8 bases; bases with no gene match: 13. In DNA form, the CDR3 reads TGTGCCAGCGAACGACGGGGGGGGGCGCCGAATGAGCAGTTCTTC. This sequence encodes CASERRGGAPNEQFF.

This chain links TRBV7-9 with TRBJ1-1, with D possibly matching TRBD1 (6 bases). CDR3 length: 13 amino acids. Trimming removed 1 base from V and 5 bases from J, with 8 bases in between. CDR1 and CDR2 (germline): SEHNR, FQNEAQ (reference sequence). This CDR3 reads CASSLEGGTEAFF. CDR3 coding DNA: TGTGCCAGCAGCTTAGAAGGGGGTACTGAAGCTTTCTTT.

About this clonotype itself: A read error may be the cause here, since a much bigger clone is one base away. The CDR3 coding sequence is TGTGCCAGCAGCTCAGAAACTTACAAAGAGACCCAGTACTTC. This sequence encodes CASSSETYKETQYF. V usage is TRBV7-9 and J usage is TRBJ2-5; no definite D call. V lost 4 bases and J 3 bases, leaving 12 bases between the germline ends. CDR3 length: 14 residues. Germline V CDR1 and CDR2: SEHNR, FQNEAQ (reference sequence).

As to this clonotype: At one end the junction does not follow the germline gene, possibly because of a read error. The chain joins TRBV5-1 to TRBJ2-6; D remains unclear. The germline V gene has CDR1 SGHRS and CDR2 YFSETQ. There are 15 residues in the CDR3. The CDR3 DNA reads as TGTGCCAGCAGCTTACGGAGCTCTGGGGCCAACGTCCTGACTTTC. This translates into CASSLRSSGANVLTF.

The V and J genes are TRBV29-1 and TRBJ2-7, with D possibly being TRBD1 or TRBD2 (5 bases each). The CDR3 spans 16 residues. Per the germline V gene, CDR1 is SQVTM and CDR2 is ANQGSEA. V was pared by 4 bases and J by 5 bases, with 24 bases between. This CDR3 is CSVVYLGEGPPDEQYF. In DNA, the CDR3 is TGCAGCGTTGTTTATCTAGGTGAGGGACCACCGGACGAGCAGTACTTC.

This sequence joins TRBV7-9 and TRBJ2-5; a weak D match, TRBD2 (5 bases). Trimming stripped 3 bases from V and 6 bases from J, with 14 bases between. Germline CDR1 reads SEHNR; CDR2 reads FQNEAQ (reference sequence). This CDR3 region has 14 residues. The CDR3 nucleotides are TGTGCCAGCAGCTTTGAGAGGGAGCCAAAGACCCAGTACTTC. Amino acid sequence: CASSFEREPKTQYF.

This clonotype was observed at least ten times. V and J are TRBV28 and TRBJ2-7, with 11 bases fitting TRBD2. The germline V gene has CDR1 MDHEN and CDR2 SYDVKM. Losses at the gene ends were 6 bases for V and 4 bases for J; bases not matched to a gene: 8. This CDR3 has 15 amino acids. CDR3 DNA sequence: TGTGCCAGCAGGCCTAGACTAGCGGGATCGTACGAGCAGTACTTC. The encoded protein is CASRPRLAGSYEQYF.

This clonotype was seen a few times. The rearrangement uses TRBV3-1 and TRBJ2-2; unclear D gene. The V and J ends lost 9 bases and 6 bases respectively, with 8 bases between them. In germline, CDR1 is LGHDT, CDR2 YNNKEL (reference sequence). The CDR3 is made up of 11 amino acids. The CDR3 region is CASTGAGELFF. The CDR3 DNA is TGTGCCAGTACCGGAGCCGGGGAGCTGTTTTTT. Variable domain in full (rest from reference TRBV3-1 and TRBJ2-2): DTAVSQTPKYLVTQMGNDKSIKCEQNLGHDTMYWYKQDSKKFLKIMFSYNNKELIINETVPNRFSPKSPDKAHLNLHINSLELGDSAVYFCASTGAGELFFGEGSRLTVL.

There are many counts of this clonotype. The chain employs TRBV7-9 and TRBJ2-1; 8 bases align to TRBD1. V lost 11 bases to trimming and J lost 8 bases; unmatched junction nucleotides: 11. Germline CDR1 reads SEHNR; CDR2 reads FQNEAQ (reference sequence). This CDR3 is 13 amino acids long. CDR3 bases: TGTGCCGCCGGACAGGGTAGGGTCTATGAGCAGTTCTTC. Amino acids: CAAGQGRVYEQFF.

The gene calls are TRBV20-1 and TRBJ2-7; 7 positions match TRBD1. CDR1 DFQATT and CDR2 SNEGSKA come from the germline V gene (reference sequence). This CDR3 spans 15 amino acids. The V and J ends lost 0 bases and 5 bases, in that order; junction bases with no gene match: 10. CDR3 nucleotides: TGCAGTGCTAGAGATTATGAGACAGGGATTGACGAGCAGTACTTC. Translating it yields CSARDYETGIDEQYF.

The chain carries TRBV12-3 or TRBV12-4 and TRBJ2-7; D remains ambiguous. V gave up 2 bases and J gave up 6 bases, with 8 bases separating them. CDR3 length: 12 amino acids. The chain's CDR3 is CASSLRPVEQYF. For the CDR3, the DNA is TGTGCCAGCAGTTTACGTCCGGTCGAGCAGTACTTC.

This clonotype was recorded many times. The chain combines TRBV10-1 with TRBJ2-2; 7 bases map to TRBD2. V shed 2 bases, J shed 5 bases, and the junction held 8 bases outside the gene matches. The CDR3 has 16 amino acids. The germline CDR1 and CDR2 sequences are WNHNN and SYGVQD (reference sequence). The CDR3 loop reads CASSERGPGRTGELFF. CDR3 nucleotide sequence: TGCGCCAGCAGTGAGAGGGGTCCCGGGAGGACCGGGGAGCTGTTTTTT.

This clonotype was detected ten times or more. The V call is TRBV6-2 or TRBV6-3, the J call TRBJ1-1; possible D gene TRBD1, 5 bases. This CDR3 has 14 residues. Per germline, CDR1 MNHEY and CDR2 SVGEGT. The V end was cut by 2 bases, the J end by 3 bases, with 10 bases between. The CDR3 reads CASSYRRGDTEAFF. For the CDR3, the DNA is TGTGCCAGCAGTTACCGTCGGGGGGACACTGAAGCTTTCTTT.

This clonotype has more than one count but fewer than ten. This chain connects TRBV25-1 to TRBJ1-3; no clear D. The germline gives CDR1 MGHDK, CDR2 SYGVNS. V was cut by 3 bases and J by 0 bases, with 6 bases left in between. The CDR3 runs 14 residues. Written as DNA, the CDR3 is TGTGCCAGCAGTGAGACCTCCTCTGGAAACACCATATATTTT. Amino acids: CASSETSSGNTIYF.

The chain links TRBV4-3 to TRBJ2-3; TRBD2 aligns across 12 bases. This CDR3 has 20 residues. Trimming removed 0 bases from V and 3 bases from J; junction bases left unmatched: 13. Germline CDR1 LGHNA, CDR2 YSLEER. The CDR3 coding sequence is TGCGCCAGCAGCCAAGAGAGCCCATCTGGACTAGCGGGGAATACAGATACGCAGTATTTT. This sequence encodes CASSQESPSGLAGNTDTQYF.

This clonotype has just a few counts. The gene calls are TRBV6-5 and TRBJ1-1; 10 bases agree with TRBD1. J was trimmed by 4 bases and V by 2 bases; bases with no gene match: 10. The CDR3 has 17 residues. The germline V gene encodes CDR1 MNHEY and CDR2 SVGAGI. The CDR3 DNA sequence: TGTGCCAGCAGTTACGCCCCCGGGACAGGGGCATCCACTGAAGCTTTCTTT. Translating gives CASSYAPGTGASTEAFF.

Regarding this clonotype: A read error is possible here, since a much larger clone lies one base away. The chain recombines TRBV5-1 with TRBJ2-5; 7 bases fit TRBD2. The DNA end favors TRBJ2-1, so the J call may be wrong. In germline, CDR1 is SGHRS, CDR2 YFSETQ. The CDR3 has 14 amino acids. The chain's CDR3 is CASSRSGAQETQFF. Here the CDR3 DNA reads TGCGCCAGCAGCAGGAGCGGGGCCCAAGAGACCCAGTTCTTC.

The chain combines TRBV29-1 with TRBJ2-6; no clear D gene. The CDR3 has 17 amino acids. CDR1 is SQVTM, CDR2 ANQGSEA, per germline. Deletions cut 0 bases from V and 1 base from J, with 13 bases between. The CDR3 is CSVEEVHETSGANVLTF. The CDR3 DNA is TGCAGCGTTGAAGAAGTACACGAGACTTCTGGGGCCAACGTCCTGACTTTC.

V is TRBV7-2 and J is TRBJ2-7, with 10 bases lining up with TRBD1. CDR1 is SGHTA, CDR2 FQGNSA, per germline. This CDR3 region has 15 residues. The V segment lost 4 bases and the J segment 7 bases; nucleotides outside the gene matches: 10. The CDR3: CASSSPGTGVGEQYF. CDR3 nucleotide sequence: TGTGCCAGCAGCTCTCCAGGGACAGGGGTCGGGGAGCAGTACTTC.